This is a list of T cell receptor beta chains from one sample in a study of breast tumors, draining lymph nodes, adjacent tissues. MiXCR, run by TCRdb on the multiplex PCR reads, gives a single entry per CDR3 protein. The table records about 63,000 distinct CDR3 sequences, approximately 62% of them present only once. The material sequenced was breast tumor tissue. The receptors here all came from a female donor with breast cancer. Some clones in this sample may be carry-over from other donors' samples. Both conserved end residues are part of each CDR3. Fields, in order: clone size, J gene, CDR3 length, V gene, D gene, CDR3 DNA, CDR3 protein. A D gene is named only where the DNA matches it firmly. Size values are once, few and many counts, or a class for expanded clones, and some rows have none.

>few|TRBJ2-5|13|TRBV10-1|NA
TGCGCCAGCAGTGTGACAAGGGGAGAGACCCAGTACTTC
CASSVTRGETQYF
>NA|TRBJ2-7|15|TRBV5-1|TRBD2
TGCGCCAGCAGCTTGGTGGCGGGAGGGCCCCACGAGCAGTACTTC
CASSLVAGGPHEQYF
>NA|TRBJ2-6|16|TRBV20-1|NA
TGCAGTGCTAGGGACGCCGGAACCTCTGCGGCCAACGTCCTGGCTTTC
CSARDAGTSAANVLAF
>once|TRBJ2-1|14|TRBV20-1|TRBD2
TGCAGTGCCATCCGGACTAGCGGGAGACAGGAGCAGTTCTTC
CSAIRTSGRQEQFF
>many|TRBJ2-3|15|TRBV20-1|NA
TGCAGTGCTAGAATAGGGGAATGGGGCACAGATACGCAGTATTTT
CSARIGEWGTDTQYF
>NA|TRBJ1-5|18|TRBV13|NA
TGTGCCAGCAGCCCACCTGGACTCCCCGAAGTCATCAATCAGCCCCAGCATTTT
CASSPPGLPEVINQPQHF
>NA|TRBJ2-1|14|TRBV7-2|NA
TGTGCCAGCAGCCCCGCCGGGACGGCGCGATGGCAGTTCTTC
CASSPAGTARWQFF
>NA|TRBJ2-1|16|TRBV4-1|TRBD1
TGCGCCAGCAGCCAAGACCTACAGGGGTCCTACAATGAGCAGTTCTTC
CASSQDLQGSYNEQFF
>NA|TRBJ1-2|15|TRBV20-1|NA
TGCAGTGTTGGATTTAATGGAGGAGGCAGAGATGGCTACACCTTC
CSVGFNGGGRDGYTF
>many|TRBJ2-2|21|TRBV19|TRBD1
TGTGCCAGTAGTATAGTCCCCCACGCTATAACCGGGACAGCGAACACCGGGGAGCTGTTTTTT
CASSIVPHAITGTANTGELFF
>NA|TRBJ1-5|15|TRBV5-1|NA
TGCGCCAGCAGCGTTGGAGGGGGATTAGGACAGCCCCAGCATTTT
CASSVGGGLGQPQHF
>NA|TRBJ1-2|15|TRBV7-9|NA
TGTGCCAGCAGCTCCTCCAAGGGCTCAAACTATGGCTACACCTTC
CASSSSKGSNYGYTF
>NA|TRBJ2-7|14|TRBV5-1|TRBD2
TGCGCCAGCTCGACTAGCGGGAGGTTCTACGAGCAGTACTTC
CASSTSGRFYEQYF
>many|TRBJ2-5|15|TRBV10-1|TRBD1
TGCGCCAGCAGTGAAGAGGGGGCGAGGAGAGAGACCCAGTACTTC
CASSEEGARRETQYF
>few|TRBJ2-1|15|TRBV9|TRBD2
TGTGCCAGCAGCGTAGGACTAGCGACCTACAATGAGCAGTTCTTC
CASSVGLATYNEQFF
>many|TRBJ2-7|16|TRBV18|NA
TGTGCCAGCTCACCACCGGCAACGCAGGGGCATTACGAGCAGTACTTC
CASSPPATQGHYEQYF
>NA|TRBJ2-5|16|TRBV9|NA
TGTGCCAGCAGCGTAGAGGCAAACATCGCGGGAGAGACCCAGTACTTC
CASSVEANIAGETQYF
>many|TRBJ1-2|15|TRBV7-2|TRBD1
TGTGCCAGCAGCCCCCGACAGGGTGTTAACTATGGCTACCCCTTC
CASSPRQGVNYGYPF
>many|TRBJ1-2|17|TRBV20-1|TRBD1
TGCAGTGCTAGAGTCGCCCCGGAGGACAGGGGGAGGTATGGCTACACCTTC
CSARVAPEDRGRYGYTF
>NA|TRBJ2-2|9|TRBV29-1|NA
TGCAGCGTTACCGGGGAGCTGTTTTTT
CSVTGELFF
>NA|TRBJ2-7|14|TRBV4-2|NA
TGTGCCAGCAGCCGGACAAACCCCTCCTACGAGCAGTACTTC
CASSRTNPSYEQYF
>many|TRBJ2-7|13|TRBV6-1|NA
TGTGCCAGCAGGAATATAAACCTCCACGAGCAGTACTTC
CASRNINLHEQYF
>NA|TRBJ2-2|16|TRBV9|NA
TGTGCCAGCAGCGTAGGGGTTAGCGGTAACACCGGGGAGCTGTTTTTT
CASSVGVSGNTGELFF
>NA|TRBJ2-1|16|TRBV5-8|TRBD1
TGTGCCAGCAGCTCCGACAGGGCACGGTCAATAGGAGGGCAGTTCTTC
CASSSDRARSIGGQFF
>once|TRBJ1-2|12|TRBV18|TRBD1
TGTGCCAGCTCACGGACAGGGGATGGCTACACCTTC
CASSRTGDGYTF
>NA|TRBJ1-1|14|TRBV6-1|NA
TGTGCCAGCAGTGAAAACGGGAGATACACTGAAGCTTTCTTT
CASSENGRYTEAFF
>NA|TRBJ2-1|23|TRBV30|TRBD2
TGTGCCTGGAGCGGAGACAGTTCCGGGGGTCGAGATAGCGGGCCTCCCTCCTACAATGAGCAGTTCTTC
CAWSGDSSGGRDSGPPSYNEQFF
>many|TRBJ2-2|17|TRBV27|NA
TGTGCCAGCAGTCCCCTATATCTCCCGGTGAACACCGGGGAGCTGTTTTTT
CASSPLYLPVNTGELFF
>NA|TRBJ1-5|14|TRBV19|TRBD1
TGTGCCAGTAGTAAGACAGGGGTTGGGCAGCCCCAGCATTTT
CASSKTGVGQPQHF
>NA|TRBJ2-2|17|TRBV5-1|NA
TGCGCCAGCAGCTTGGTCGGGGACATCCAGAACACCGGGGAGCTGTTTTTT
CASSLVGDIQNTGELFF
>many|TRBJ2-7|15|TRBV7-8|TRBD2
TGTGCCAGCAGCTTTCCGGGACTAGCAGGCTACGAGCAGTACTTC
CASSFPGLAGYEQYF
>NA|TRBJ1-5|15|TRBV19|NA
TGTGCCAGTAACGACCGGGCCTATAGCAATCAGCCCCAGCATTTT
CASNDRAYSNQPQHF
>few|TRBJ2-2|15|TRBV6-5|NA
TGTGCCAGCAGTCACTCATCGGATTATACCGGGGAGCTGTTTTTT
CASSHSSDYTGELFF
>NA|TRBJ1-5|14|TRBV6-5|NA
TGTGCCAGCAGCCCTGCTTGGGACGGTGCCTACGAGCATTTT
CASSPAWDGAYEHF
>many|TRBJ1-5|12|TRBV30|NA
TGTGCCTGTATAGGGGGCAATCAGCCCCAGCATTTT
CACIGGNQPQHF
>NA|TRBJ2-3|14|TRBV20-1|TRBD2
TGCAGTGCGACGGGGGGTCCCACCACAGATACGCAGTATTTT
CSATGGPTTDTQYF
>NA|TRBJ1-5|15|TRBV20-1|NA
TGCAGTGCTAGAGAAGTGGGGGGGGCAAATCAGCCCCAGCATTTT
CSAREVGGANQPQHF
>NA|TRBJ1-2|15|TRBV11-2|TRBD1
TGTGCCAGCAGCTTAGTTTCGACAGGGGGCGGGGGCTACACCTTC
CASSLVSTGGGGYTF
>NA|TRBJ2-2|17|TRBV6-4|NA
TGTGCCAGCAGTGACTCGTCCGCTAGCGTTAACACCGGGGAGCTGTTTTTT
CASSDSSASVNTGELFF
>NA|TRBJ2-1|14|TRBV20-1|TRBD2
TGCAGTGCCAAGGGACTAGCGGGGAATAATGAGCAGTTCTTC
CSAKGLAGNNEQFF
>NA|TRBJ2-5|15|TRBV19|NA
TGTGCCAGTAGTCCCTACTCGGGGGACCAAGAGACCCAGTACTTC
CASSPYSGDQETQYF
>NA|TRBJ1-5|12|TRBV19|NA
TGTGCCAGTAGTATCGGCGACCAGCCCCAGCATTTT
CASSIGDQPQHF
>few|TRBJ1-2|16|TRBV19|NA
TGTGCCAGTAGAACCGGACAAGCTACACGTAACTATGGCCACACCTTC
CASRTGQATRNYGHTF
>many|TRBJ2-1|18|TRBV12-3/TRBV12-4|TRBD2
TGTGCCAGCACCAGCGAGGGACTAGCGGGAGGAACCTACAATGAGCAGTTCTTC
CASTSEGLAGGTYNEQFF
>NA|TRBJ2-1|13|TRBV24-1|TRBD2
TGTGCCACCAGTGATTTGCCGGCTAGCGGGCAGTTCTTC
CATSDLPASGQFF
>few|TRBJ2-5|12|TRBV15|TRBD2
TGTGCCACCAGCGCCCGGGGGAGGGCCCAGTACTTC
CATSARGRAQYF
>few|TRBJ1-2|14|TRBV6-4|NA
TGTGCCAGCAGTGACTCCGGCAGGGGAGATGGCTACACCTTC
CASSDSGRGDGYTF
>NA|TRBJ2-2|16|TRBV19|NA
TGTGCCAGTAAGGTTTTCGCCAGGGGTCGGTCTGGGGAGCTGTTTTTT
CASKVFARGRSGELFF
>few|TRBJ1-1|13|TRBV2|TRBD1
TGTGCCAGCAAATCACAGGGGTTCCCTGAAGCTTTCTTT
CASKSQGFPEAFF
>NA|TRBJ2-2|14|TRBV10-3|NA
TGTGCCATGCGTGGGGCACAGAACACCGGGGAGCTGTTTTTT
CAMRGAQNTGELFF
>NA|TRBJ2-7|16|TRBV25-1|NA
TGTGCCAGCAGTGAGAGAAACAGGCTGAGCTCCTACGAGCAGTACTTC
CASSERNRLSSYEQYF
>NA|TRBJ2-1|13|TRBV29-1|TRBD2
TGCAGCGGCTTAGCGGGGGGGGTCAATGAGGAGTTCTTC
CSGLAGGVNEEFF
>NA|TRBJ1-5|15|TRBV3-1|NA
TGCGCCAGCTGCCAAGATCTCTCAGGGAGCCAGCCCCAGCATTTT
CASCQDLSGSQPQHF
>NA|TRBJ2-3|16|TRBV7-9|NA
TGTGCCAGCAGCGTTGATGGGACGGCTAGCACAGATACGCAGTATTTT
CASSVDGTASTDTQYF
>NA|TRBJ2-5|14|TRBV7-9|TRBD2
TGTGCCAGCAGCCCACGACTAGCCCAAGAGACCCAGTACTTC
CASSPRLAQETQYF
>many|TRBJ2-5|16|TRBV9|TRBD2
TGTGCCAGCAGCCCCGGGGGACTAGCGATCCAAGAGACCCAGTACTTC
CASSPGGLAIQETQYF
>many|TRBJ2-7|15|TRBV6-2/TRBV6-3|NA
TGTGCCAGCAGTCATCCGGTGGGGGGAGTCTACGAGCAGTACTTC
CASSHPVGGVYEQYF